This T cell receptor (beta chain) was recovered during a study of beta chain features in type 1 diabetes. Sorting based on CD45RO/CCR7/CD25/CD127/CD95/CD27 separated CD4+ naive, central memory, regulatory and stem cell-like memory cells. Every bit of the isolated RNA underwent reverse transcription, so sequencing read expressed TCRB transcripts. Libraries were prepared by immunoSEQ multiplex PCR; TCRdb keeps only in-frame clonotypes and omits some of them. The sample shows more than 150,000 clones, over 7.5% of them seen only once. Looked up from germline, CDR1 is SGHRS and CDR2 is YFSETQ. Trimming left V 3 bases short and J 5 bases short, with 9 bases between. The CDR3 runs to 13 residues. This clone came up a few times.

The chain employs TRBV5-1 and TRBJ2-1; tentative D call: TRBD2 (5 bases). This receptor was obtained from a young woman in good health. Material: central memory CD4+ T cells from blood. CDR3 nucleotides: TGCGCCAGCAGCTCGAGGGTCGACAATGAGCAGTTCTTC. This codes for CASSSRVDNEQFF. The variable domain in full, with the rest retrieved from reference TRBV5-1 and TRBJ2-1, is KAGVTQTPRYLIKTRGQQVTLSCSPISGHRSVSWYQQTPGQGLQFLFEYFSETQRNKGNFPGRFSGRQFSNSRSEMNVSTLELGDSALYLCASSSRVDNEQFFGPGTRLTVL.